A selection of T cell receptor beta chains follows, all from one sample in a study of beta chain features in type 1 diabetes. Only in-frame clones appear in the TCRdb table, and some are missing; sequencing was by immunoSEQ multiplex PCR. The profile shows about 320,000 clones, around 15% of them singletons. Sequencing was done on a sample of central memory CD4+ T cells from blood. The receptors originated from a man aged 25-40 years in good health. The CDR3 runs from the conserved cysteine through the conserved F or W. A D gene is named only where the DNA matches it firmly. Expanded clones get a size class; other rows say once, few or many, or leave the size out.

>-|14|-|TRBV4-3|TRBJ1-5
TGCGCCAGCAGCCAAACGGAGGGGGGCCGGCCCCAGCATTTT
CASSQTEGGRPQHF
>-|14|-|TRBV5-6|TRBJ2-5
TGTGCCAGCAGCTTGGACACCCTCCAAGAGACCCAGTACTTC
CASSLDTLQETQYF
>-|15|-|TRBV7-8|TRBJ2-5
TGTGCCAGCAGCTTGGGGGGCCTGTACCAAGAGACCCAGTACTTC
CASSLGGLYQETQYF
>TRBD1|16|few|TRBV30|TRBJ2-3
TGTGCCTGGAGTCGAGGGACAGGGGGCCTCACAGATACGCAGTATTTT
CAWSRGTGGLTDTQYF
>-|13|few|TRBV2|TRBJ1-2
TGTGCCAGCAGTGTTTGGGAATCCAACGGGGGCACCTTC
CASSVWESNGGTF
>TRBD1|15|few|TRBV27|TRBJ2-5
TGTGCCAGCAGTCCCCGGGGACAGGGGGTAGAGACCCAGTACTTC
CASSPRGQGVETQYF
>TRBD2|14|-|TRBV10-3|TRBJ2-2
TGTGCCATCCGGACACCTAGCGGCACCGGGGAGCTGTTTTTT
CAIRTPSGTGELFF
>-|16|many|TRBV7-2|TRBJ2-3
TGTGCCAGCAGCCCAGGGAGGGACAGGCGGGGAGATACGCAGTATTTT
CASSPGRDRRGDTQYF
>-|14|many|TRBV19|TRBJ2-6
TGTGCCAGTAGGCAGGGACCTGGGGCCAACGTCCTGACTTTC
CASRQGPGANVLTF
>-|14|-|TRBV19|TRBJ1-1
TGTGCCAGTAGAATTGGGGGGGGCTCGACTGAAGCTTTCTTT
CASRIGGGSTEAFF
>TRBD1|13|few|TRBV5-6|TRBJ1-1
TGTGCCAGCAGCCTGACAGGGGTTACTGAAGCTTTCTTT
CASSLTGVTEAFF
>-|12|-|TRBV5-4|TRBJ2-5
TGTGCCAGCAGCAGTCTCCGAGGGACCCAGTACTTC
CASSSLRGTQYF
>-|14|many|TRBV5-6|TRBJ1-1
TGTGCCAGCAGCTTTACAGGGAGAGAAACTGAAGCTTTCTTT
CASSFTGRETEAFF
>-|14|-|TRBV5-4|TRBJ1-1
TGTGCCAGCAGCCTGGGGGGAGGACGCACTGAAGCTTTCTTT
CASSLGGGRTEAFF
>TRBD2|14|-|TRBV5-4|TRBJ2-5
TGTGCCAGCAGCTTAGAGCGGGAGTGGGAGACCCAGTACTTC
CASSLEREWETQYF
>-|13|few|TRBV6-6|TRBJ1-1
TGTGCCAGCAGTCCCATTGAGAACACTGAAGCTTTCTTT
CASSPIENTEAFF
>-|15|-|TRBV10-3|TRBJ2-3
TGTGCCATCAGTGAGTCGGCGGGATCCACAGATACGCAGTATTTT
CAISESAGSTDTQYF
>TRBD1|16|-|TRBV19|TRBJ1-5
TGTGCCAGTAGTGAAGGGGGCGGCTCCGCGGATCAGCCCCAGCATTTT
CASSEGGGSADQPQHF
>TRBD1|15|-|TRBV19|TRBJ1-1
TGTGCCAGTAGCCCGACAGGGGCCTTAAACACTGAAGCTTTCTTT
CASSPTGALNTEAFF
>-|15|few|TRBV1|TRBJ2-5
TGCACCAGCAGCCAAGTTCAGGAACTCCAAGAGACCCAGTACTTC
CTSSQVQELQETQYF
>-|16|few|TRBV4-3|TRBJ2-2
TGCGCCAGCAGCCAAGACCCCGACTACCATGGCGGGGAGCTGTTTTTT
CASSQDPDYHGGELFF
>TRBD1|15|few|TRBV4-1|TRBJ2-4
TGCGCCAGCAGCCAAAACAGGGGAGCCAAAAACATTCAGTACTTC
CASSQNRGAKNIQYF
>-|16|-|TRBV11-2|TRBJ2-2
TGTGCCAGCAGCTTACGAGGGGGAGGGTATACCGGGGAGCTGTTTTTT
CASSLRGGGYTGELFF
>-|12|-|TRBV7-6|TRBJ2-7
TGTGCCAGCAGCGCGGACCGGTACGAGCAGTACTTC
CASSADRYEQYF
>-|14|few|TRBV7-2|TRBJ2-2
TGTGCCAGCAGTTTCAAGACGCGGAGCGGGGAGCTGTTTTTT
CASSFKTRSGELFF
>TRBD1|14|-|TRBV6-5|TRBJ2-2
TGTGCCAGCAGTCGGGACAGTCACACCGGGGAGCTGTTTTTT
CASSRDSHTGELFF
>-|12|few|TRBV5-1|TRBJ2-1
TGCGCCAGCAGCTTGGAAGGGGTTGAGCAGTTCTTC
CASSLEGVEQFF
>-|15|few|TRBV5-1|TRBJ2-1
TGCGCCAGCACCCCGGCGGGGCTCTCCTACAATGAGCAGTTCTTC
CASTPAGLSYNEQFF
>-|14|-|TRBV6-5|TRBJ1-2
TGTGCCAGCAGTTACCGGGGAATCGGCTATGGCTACACCTTC
CASSYRGIGYGYTF
>-|14|-|TRBV11-2|TRBJ2-5
TGTGCCAGCAGCCAGCAAGTTACCGGAGAGACCCAGTACTTC
CASSQQVTGETQYF
>-|13|few|TRBV7-7|TRBJ2-5
TGCGCCAGCAGCCAAGATGGCAGACTGGTCCAGTACTTC
CASSQDGRLVQYF
>-|12|few|TRBV28|TRBJ1-2
TGTGCCAGCAGTTTTAGAGGGGATGGCTACACCTTC
CASSFRGDGYTF
>TRBD1|14|few|TRBV5-1|TRBJ2-5
TGCGCCAGCAGCTTGCACAGGGGGGAAGAGACCCAGTACTTC
CASSLHRGEETQYF
>TRBD2|15|-|TRBV18|TRBJ2-3
TGTGCCAGCTCACCGATGGGAGGGAGCACAGATACGCAGTATTTT
CASSPMGGSTDTQYF
>-|13|few|TRBV5-1|TRBJ2-3
TGCGCCAGCAGCCATAGAAGTACAGATACGCAGTATTTT
CASSHRSTDTQYF
>TRBD2|16|-|TRBV9|TRBJ2-1
TGTGCCAGCAGCGGCGCATGGGCTAGCGGAAACAATGAGCAGTTCTTC
CASSGAWASGNNEQFF